The 21 T cell receptor beta chains presented below share a single source sample, sequenced in a study of post-analysis software for immune sequencing data. Points from the study as a whole: Relative to controls, patients had a few TRBV segments at higher frequency, with TRBV5-6, TRBV5-1 and TRBV20-1 among these.

Their antigens are not known. TCR beta libraries were prepared from cDNA with unique molecular identifiers. TCRdb fed the PCR reads into MiXCR, producing one record per CDR3 protein. The sample carries more than 350,000 distinct CDR3 sequences, approximately 37% recorded once. Sequencing input: blood. All receptors derive from a girl aged 2-9 years with multiple sclerosis.

There are a few counts of this clonotype. The chain couples TRBV7-2 to TRBJ1-5; D unclear. Deletions cut 4 bases from V and 0 bases from J, with 7 bases between. Germline CDR1 reads SGHTA; CDR2 reads FQGNSA. CDR3 length: 14 amino acids. CDR3 sequence: CASSSPYSNQPQHF. The CDR3 DNA reads as TGTGCCAGCAGCTCCCCGTATAGCAATCAGCCCCAGCATTTT.

As regards this clonotype: The junction and the germline gene differ at one end; a read error may be behind it. V and J are TRBV11-2 and TRBJ2-5; D remains ambiguous. The length of the CDR3 is 14 residues. Germline CDR1 reads SGHAT; CDR2 reads FQNNGV. The CDR3 DNA reads as TGTGTCAGCAGCTTAGGTAGTGACGGGCGGACCCAGTACTTC. Translated: CVSSLGSDGRTQYF.

The chain is built from TRBV20-1 and TRBJ2-1; maybe TRBD2 (6 bases). Germline CDR1 DFQATT, CDR2 SNEGSKA (reference sequence). CDR3 length: 15 residues. Trimming pared 1 base from V and 4 bases from J, leaving 14 bases between. This CDR3 is CSARVRASVYNEQFF. CDR3 nucleotides: TGCAGTGCTAGAGTAAGGGCTAGCGTGTACAATGAGCAGTTCTTC.

This clonotype has at least ten counts. The rearrangement joins TRBV6-5 to TRBJ1-2; D is unclear. Germline CDR1 is MNHEY and CDR2 is SVGAGI. V lost 2 bases and J lost 7, with 11 bases in between. The CDR3 has 13 residues. The CDR3 coding sequence is TGTGCCAGCAGTTACGGAGGGCGTGGTGGCTACACCTTC. This sequence encodes CASSYGGRGGYTF.

This clonotype was detected ten times or more. The chain recombines TRBV5-1 with TRBJ1-1, with 7 bases fitting TRBD1. Germline V gives CDR1 SGHRS, CDR2 YFSETQ. The CDR3 has 13 amino acids. V lost 0 bases to trimming and J lost 7 bases; unmatched junction nucleotides: 3. This CDR3 is CASSLGTGGEAFF. CDR3 bases: TGCGCCAGCAGCTTGGGGACAGGAGGTGAAGCTTTCTTT.

The chain joins TRBV4-1 to TRBJ1-2; a weak D match, TRBD1 (5 bases). This CDR3 is built from 14 residues. The germline gives CDR1 MGHRA, CDR2 YSYEKL. The V end was cut by 4 bases, the J end by 5 bases, with 14 bases between. The CDR3 nucleotides read TGCGCCAGCAGCCTCGTCGCCGGGGCTTATGGCTACACCTTC. Its translation: CASSLVAGAYGYTF.

The J gene is TRBJ2-3, the V gene TRBV7-8; 8 bases agree with TRBD2. CDR1 is SGHVS, CDR2 FQNEAQ, per germline. This CDR3 region has 16 residues. With V trimmed by 1 base and J by 4 bases, 7 bases remained unmatched. In DNA form, the CDR3 reads TGTGCCAGCAGCTTAGGGACTAGCTGGAGCGCAGATACGCAGTATTTT. Translation gives CASSLGTSWSADTQYF.

The gene calls are TRBV6-2 or TRBV6-3 and TRBJ1-5; no reliable D call. The germline gives CDR1 MNHEY, CDR2 SVGEGT. This CDR3 spans 14 amino acids. V was clipped by 3 bases and J by 7 bases, with 13 bases between them. CDR3 nucleotide sequence: TGTGCCAGCAGTTATGATTCGGGAAAACAGCCCCAGCATTTT. Translation: CASSYDSGKQPQHF.

In its sample, this clonotype was seen a few times. The chain employs TRBV7-6 and TRBJ1-4; no clear D gene. Germline V gene lookup returns CDR1 SGHVS and CDR2 FNYEAQ. V gave up 0 bases and J gave up 1 base, with 12 bases separating them. CDR3 length equals 17 residues. The CDR3 DNA sequence: TGTGCCAGCAGCTTAGCGGCTAGGGTCGGAACTAATGAAAAACTGTTTTTT. Its protein is CASSLAARVGTNEKLFF.

This clonotype was observed a few times. The CDR3 region has the DNA TGCGCCAGCAGCCAAGGTTACGGTCGGGGACAGAGCTCCTACGAGCAGTACTTC. Protein product: CASSQGYGRGQSSYEQYF. The V and J genes are TRBV4-1 and TRBJ2-7; 7 bases map to TRBD1. The V segment lost 1 base and the J segment 0 bases; nucleotides outside the gene matches: 12. Germline CDR1 reads MGHRA; CDR2 reads YSYEKL. The CDR3 spans 18 residues.

The chain couples TRBV12-3 or TRBV12-4 to TRBJ1-5; TRBD1 matches 7 bases. V gave up 2 bases and J gave up 7 bases; unmatched junction bases: 11. The CDR3 runs 16 residues. CDR3 in amino acids: CASSLNPSTGNQPQHF. In DNA form, the CDR3 reads TGTGCCAGCAGTTTAAACCCTTCGACAGGGAACCAGCCCCAGCATTTT.

The genes are TRBV29-1 and TRBJ2-5; 8 nucleotides agree with TRBD1. Germline loops: CDR1 SQVTM, CDR2 ANQGSEA. With 7 bases clipped from V and 4 bases from J, the junction kept 8 bases outside the gene matches. The CDR3 is made up of 13 amino acids. CDR3 nucleotides: TGCAGCGCTTACAGACAGGGGCGAGAGACCCAGTACTTC. Translating it yields CSAYRQGRETQYF.

The table lists this clonotype with a few counts. V is TRBV4-1 and J is TRBJ2-7; D is unclear. Germline lookup yields CDR1 MGHRA and CDR2 YSYEKL. This CDR3 comprises 15 residues. V was cut by 4 bases and J by 3 bases, with 16 bases left in between. The CDR3 protein is CASSLLPDDHYEQYF. The CDR3 coding sequence is TGCGCCAGCAGCCTCTTACCGGATGACCACTACGAGCAGTACTTC.

The chain recombines TRBV5-1 with TRBJ2-5, with TRBD1 matching over 12 bases. With V trimmed by 3 bases and J by 4 bases, 7 bases remained unmatched. Per the germline V gene, CDR1 is SGHRS and CDR2 is YFSETQ. The CDR3 has 16 amino acids. The CDR3 sequence is CASSSGTGGARETQYF. CDR3 in DNA: TGCGCCAGCAGCTCCGGGACAGGGGGCGCGAGAGAGACCCAGTACTTC.

The rearrangement links TRBV2 to TRBJ2-3; D might be TRBD1 (5 bases). Looked up from germline, CDR1 is SNHLY and CDR2 is FYNNEI. CDR3 length equals 16 residues. V lost 5 bases, J lost 0 bases, and 15 bases lay in between. CDR3 region: CASSPGHSPSTDTQYF. For the CDR3, the DNA is TGTGCCAGCAGTCCCGGACACTCGCCTAGCACAGATACGCAGTATTTT.

The chain uses TRBV20-1 and TRBJ2-3, with 8 bases fitting TRBD2. Per the germline V gene, CDR1 is DFQATT and CDR2 is SNEGSKA (reference sequence). CDR3 size: 17 residues. V gave up 0 bases and J gave up 0 bases; unmatched junction bases: 8. The CDR3 DNA reads as TGCAGTGCTAGAGAGACCCCTAGCGGGTTAAGCACAGATACGCAGTATTTT. Protein sequence: CSARETPSGLSTDTQYF.

This clonotype came up many times. The chain employs TRBV20-1 and TRBJ2-1, with TRBD1 as a possible D gene (5 bases). The CDR3 totals 14 residues. Trimming removed 0 bases from V and 4 bases from J, with 10 bases in between. CDR1 DFQATT and CDR2 SNEGSKA come from the germline V gene (reference sequence). The CDR3, as DNA: TGCAGTGCTAGAGAGTGGGCAGGGTACAATGAGCAGTTCTTC. Translating gives CSAREWAGYNEQFF.

The chain employs TRBV7-9 and TRBJ2-1; D is possibly TRBD2 (5 bases). The CDR3 covers 17 residues. Germline loops: CDR1 SEHNR, CDR2 FQNEAQ (reference sequence). Trimming shortened V by 5 bases and J by 0 bases, and 17 bases separated the two germline ends. This CDR3 reads CASSPHHGGPSYNEQFF. As DNA, the CDR3 is TGTGCCAGCAGCCCCCACCACGGCGGGCCCTCCTACAATGAGCAGTTCTTC.

The chain links TRBV20-1 to TRBJ2-7, with TRBD2 matching 11 bases. CDR3 size: 18 residues. Germline CDR1 is DFQATT and CDR2 is SNEGSKA (reference sequence). V lost 0 bases, J lost 5 bases, and 15 bases stayed unmatched. The DNA for the CDR3 is TGCAGTGCTAGAGATCTCGGCAGTAGCGGGAGGGCCTGGAACGAGCAGTACTTC. Its protein is CSARDLGSSGRAWNEQYF.

The chain has TRBV29-1 and TRBJ2-1, with D unclear. V was cut by 0 bases and J by 6 bases, with 0 bases left in between. CDR1 SQVTM and CDR2 ANQGSEA come from the germline V gene. This CDR3 is 10 amino acids long. The CDR3 loop is CSVEDNEQFF. CDR3 bases: TGCAGCGTTGAAGACAATGAGCAGTTCTTC.

The V and J genes are TRBV2 and TRBJ1-3, with 9 bases aligning to TRBD1. From germline, CDR1 is SNHLY and CDR2 FYNNEI. The CDR3 runs to 20 residues. With V trimmed by 6 bases and J by 3 bases, 21 bases remained unmatched. Written as DNA, the CDR3 is TGTGCCAGCAGCGAATCTCCCCCCGTACAGGGGGCGTACGATGGAAACACCATATATTTT. It specifies CASSESPPVQGAYDGNTIYF.